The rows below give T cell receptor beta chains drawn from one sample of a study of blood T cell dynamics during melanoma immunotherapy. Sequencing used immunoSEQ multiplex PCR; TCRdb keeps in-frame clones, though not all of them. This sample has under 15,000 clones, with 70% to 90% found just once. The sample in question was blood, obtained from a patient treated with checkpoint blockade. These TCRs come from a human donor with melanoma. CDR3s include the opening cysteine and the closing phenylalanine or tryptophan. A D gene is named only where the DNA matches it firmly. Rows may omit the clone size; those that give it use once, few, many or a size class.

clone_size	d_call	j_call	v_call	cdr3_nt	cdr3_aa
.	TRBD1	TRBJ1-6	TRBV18	TGTGCCAGCTCACCTACGACAGGGGGTAATTCACCCCTCCACTTT	CASSPTTGGNSPLHF
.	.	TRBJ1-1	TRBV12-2	TGTGCAAGTCGCTTAGAATTTGTTCGGATGAACACTGAAGCTTTCTTT	CASRLEFVRMNTEAFF
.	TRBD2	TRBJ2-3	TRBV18	TGTGCCAGCTCACCACTAGCGGGGGGGCAGTATTTT	CASSPLAGGQYF
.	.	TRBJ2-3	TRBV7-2	TGTGCCAGCAGCCGGGATTACAACGGAGATACGCAGTATTTT	CASSRDYNGDTQYF
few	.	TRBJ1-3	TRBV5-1	TGCGCCAGCGGGGGGACCTCTAAACACATATATTTT	CASGGTSKHIYF
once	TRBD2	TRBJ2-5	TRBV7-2	TGTGCCAGCAGCTTTCAAGCGGGGAAAGAGACCCAGTACTTC	CASSFQAGKETQYF
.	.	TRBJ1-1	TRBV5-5	TGTGCCAGCAGATACGCCGGGCCGACGGCTGAAGCTTTCTTT	CASRYAGPTAEAFF
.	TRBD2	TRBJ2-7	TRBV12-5	TGTGCTAGTGGTTTGGTGGCCGGGACTAGCGGGGGGGCCAACGAGCAGTACTTC	CASGLVAGTSGGANEQYF
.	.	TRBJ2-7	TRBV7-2	TGTGCCAGCAGCTTCCAGGGCACCTACGAGCAGTACTTC	CASSFQGTYEQYF
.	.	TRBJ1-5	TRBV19	TGTGCCAGTAGTACCTCGGGTTATAGCAATCAGCCCCAGCATTTT	CASSTSGYSNQPQHF
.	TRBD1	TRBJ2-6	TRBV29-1	TGCAGCGTTGTAGACAGGGAAGGGTCTGGGGCCAACGTCCTGACTTTC	CSVVDREGSGANVLTF
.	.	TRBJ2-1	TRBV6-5	TGTGCCAGCAGTTACTCGGGAAGGGGAGTGAATGAGCAGTTCTTC	CASSYSGRGVNEQFF
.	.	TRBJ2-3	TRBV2	TGTGCCAGCAGCCGGGACGGGACGGGAGATACGCAGTATTTT	CASSRDGTGDTQYF
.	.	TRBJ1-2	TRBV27	TGTGCCAGCAGTTTACAGTATAACTATGGCTACACCTTC	CASSLQYNYGYTF
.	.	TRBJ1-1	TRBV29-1	TGCAGCGTTGTAGGGGACCACACTGAAGCTTTCTTT	CSVVGDHTEAFF
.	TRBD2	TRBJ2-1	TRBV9	TGTGCCAGCAGCGCCCTTACTAGCGGCTCGGAGCAGTTCTTC	CASSALTSGSEQFF
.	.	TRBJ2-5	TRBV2	TGTGCCAGCAGAAACAGAGGACTAACACAAGAGACCCAGTACTTC	CASRNRGLTQETQYF
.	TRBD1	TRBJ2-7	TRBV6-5	TGTGCCAGCACCGCCACCCGGACAGGGGGCGAGCAGTACTTC	CASTATRTGGEQYF
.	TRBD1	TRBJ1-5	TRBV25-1	TGTGCCAGCAGTGAAACAGGGGCCCATCAGCCCCAGCATTTT	CASSETGAHQPQHF
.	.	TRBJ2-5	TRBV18	TGTGCCAGCTCACCACCGCGAGCGGGCCGGGCTCGAGAGACCCAGTACTTC	CASSPPRAGRARETQYF
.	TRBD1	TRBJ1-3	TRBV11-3	TGTGCCAGCAGCTTAGGGGACAGGGGGCGGTGTGGAAACACCATATATTTT	CASSLGDRGRCGNTIYF
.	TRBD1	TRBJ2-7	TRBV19	TGTGCCAGTGGAGACAGGGTGACCTACGAGCAGTACTTC	CASGDRVTYEQYF
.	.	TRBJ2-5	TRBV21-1	TGTGCCAGCAGCCTCCGTTCGGGGGGGGGAGAGACCCAGTACTTC	CASSLRSGGGETQYF
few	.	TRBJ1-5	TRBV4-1	TGCGCCAGCAGCCAAGTTTGGGCCAGGGGCAATCAGCCCCAGCATTTT	CASSQVWARGNQPQHF
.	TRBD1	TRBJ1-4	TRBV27	TGTGCCAGCAGTACACTCGGGGGAGGGGGCCTTAATGAAAAACTGTTTTTT	CASSTLGGGGLNEKLFF
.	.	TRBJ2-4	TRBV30	TGTGCCTGGAGTTCGGGATCTGGGGAAAACATTCAGTACTTC	CAWSSGSGENIQYF
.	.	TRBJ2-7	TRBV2	TGTGCCAGCACCATGGGGCATAACTCCTACGAGCAGTACTTC	CASTMGHNSYEQYF
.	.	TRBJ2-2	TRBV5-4	TGTGCCAGCAGCTTGAAGGCCGCCGAGGCCGGGGAGCTGTTTTTT	CASSLKAAEAGELFF
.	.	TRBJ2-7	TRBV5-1	TGCGCCAGCAGCTCCGACAGCTTCTCCTACGAGCAGTACTTC	CASSSDSFSYEQYF
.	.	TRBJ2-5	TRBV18	TGTGCCAGCTCACCACCGGGCGGAGAAGGAGAGACCCAGTACTTC	CASSPPGGEGETQYF
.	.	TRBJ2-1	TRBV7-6	TGTGCCAGCAGTTCCAGGGGTCGGTCCTACAATGAGCAGTTCTTC	CASSSRGRSYNEQFF
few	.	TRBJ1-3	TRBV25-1	TGTGCCAGCAGTGCGGCCGGGAACACCATATATTTT	CASSAAGNTIYF
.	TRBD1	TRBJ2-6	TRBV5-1	TGCGCCAGCAGCTTTGGGACAGAACACGTCCTGACTTTC	CASSFGTEHVLTF
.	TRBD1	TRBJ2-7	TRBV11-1	TGTGCCAGCAGCTTAAAGCAAAGGGGACAGGGCTACGAGCAGTACTTC	CASSLKQRGQGYEQYF
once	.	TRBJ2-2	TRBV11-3	TGTGCCAGCAGCTTCGGCGGGAACACCGGGGAGCTGTTTTTT	CASSFGGNTGELFF
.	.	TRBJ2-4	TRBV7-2	TGTGCCAGCAGCTTACAGGGATTAAACATTCAGTACTTC	CASSLQGLNIQYF
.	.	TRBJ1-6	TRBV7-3	TGTGCCAGCGCCTTGGGTTCAGGGTATTCACCCCTCCACTTT	CASALGSGYSPLHF
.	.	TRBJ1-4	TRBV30	TGTGCCTGGGCCACAGGGACAACTAATGAAAAACTGTTTTTT	CAWATGTTNEKLFF
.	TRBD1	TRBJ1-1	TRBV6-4	TGTGCCAGCAGTGACTCGACAGGGGTGGGTGAAGCTTTCTTT	CASSDSTGVGEAFF
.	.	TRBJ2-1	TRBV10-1	TGCGCCAGCAGCGCAGGCTTAGGTACTAGGGACAATGAGCAGTTCTTC	CASSAGLGTRDNEQFF
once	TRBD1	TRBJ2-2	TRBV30	TGTGCCTGGAGGGGTAGGGGGCAGAGCACCGGGGAGCTGTTTTTT	CAWRGRGQSTGELFF
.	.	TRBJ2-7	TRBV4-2	TGTGCCAGCAGCCAAGGTGCCCCTACAGGGACCAGCTCCTACGAGCAGTACTTC	CASSQGAPTGTSSYEQYF
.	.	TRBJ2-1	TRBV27	TGTGCCAGCAGTCCCAGGGGACAATCCTACAATGAGCAGTTCTTC	CASSPRGQSYNEQFF
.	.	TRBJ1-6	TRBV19	TGTGCCAGTAGTATAGAGGTACAGGGCCGATCACCCCTCCACTTT	CASSIEVQGRSPLHF
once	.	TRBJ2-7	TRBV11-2	TGTGCCAGCAGCTTAGGTTGGCTAGCTTCATTCGAGCAGTACTTC	CASSLGWLASFEQYF
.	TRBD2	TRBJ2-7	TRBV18	TGTGCCAGCTCACCACAGGGCACTAGCGGGGGAAGCTCCTACGAGCAGTACTTC	CASSPQGTSGGSSYEQYF
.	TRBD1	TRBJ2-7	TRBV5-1	TGCGCCAGCAGCCGTGACAGGGACGAGCAGTACTTC	CASSRDRDEQYF
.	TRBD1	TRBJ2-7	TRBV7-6	TGTGCCAGCAGCTTAGGACAGGGGGCTTACGAGCAGTACTTC	CASSLGQGAYEQYF
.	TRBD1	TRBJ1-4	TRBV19	TGTGCCAGTAGGGACAGGGGGCGCGGTGAAAAACTGTTTTTT	CASRDRGRGEKLFF
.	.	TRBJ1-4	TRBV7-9	TGTGCCAGCAGCACTCCCACGGACAGAGTATTTGAAAAACTGTTTTTT	CASSTPTDRVFEKLFF
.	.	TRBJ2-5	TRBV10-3	TGTGCCATCAGTGAGTCGGACAGGGTAGCGGGGGAGACCCAGTACTTC	CAISESDRVAGETQYF
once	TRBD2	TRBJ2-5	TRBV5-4	TGTGCCAGCAGGGTAATGGGAGGGGCTCCAGTAGGGGAGCAGTACTTC	CASRVMGGAPVGEQYF
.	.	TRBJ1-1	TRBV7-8	TGTGCCAGCAGCCCAGCCCGAGGAACTGAAGCTTTCTTT	CASSPARGTEAFF
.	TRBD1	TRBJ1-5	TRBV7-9	TGTGCCAGCAGCTTTGGGACAGGAGGGATTAGCAATCAGCCCCAGCATTTT	CASSFGTGGISNQPQHF